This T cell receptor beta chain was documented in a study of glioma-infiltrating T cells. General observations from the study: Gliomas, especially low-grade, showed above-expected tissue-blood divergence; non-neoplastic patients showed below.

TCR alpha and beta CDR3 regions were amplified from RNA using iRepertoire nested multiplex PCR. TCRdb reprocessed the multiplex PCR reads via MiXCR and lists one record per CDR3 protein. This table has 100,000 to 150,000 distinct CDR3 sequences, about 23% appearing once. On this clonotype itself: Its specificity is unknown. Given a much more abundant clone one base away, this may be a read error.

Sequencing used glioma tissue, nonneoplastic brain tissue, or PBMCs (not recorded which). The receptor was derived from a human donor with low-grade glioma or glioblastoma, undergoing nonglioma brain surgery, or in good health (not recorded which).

CDR3 sequence: CASRASTDAQYF. The DNA of the CDR3 is TGTGCCAGCAGGGCCAGCACAGATGCGCAGTATTTT. This chain uses TRBV7-2 with TRBJ2-3; D not certain. CDR1 and CDR2 (germline): SGHTA, FQGNSA. CDR3 size: 12 residues.